These T cell receptor beta chains were read from a single sample in a study of blood T cell repertoires in COVID-19. Some clones are missing from TCRdb's copy, which holds only in-frame ones; the method was immunoSEQ multiplex PCR. The table includes about 240,000 clones, roughly nine tenths detected once. Sequenced input: peripheral blood. These TCRs come from a man in his sixties who had recovered from COVID-19. Each CDR3 is given with its conserved first and last residue. D genes are given only for firm matches. Rows give clone size only sometimes, using once, few, many, or a class for an expanded clone.

CDR3nt: TGTGCCAGCAGCTTGGGGGCAGGGGGCATCTATGGCTACACCTTC; CDR3aa: CASSLGAGGIYGYTF; d_gene: TRBD1; abundance: once; j_gene: TRBJ1-2; len: 15; v_gene: TRBV5-4
CDR3nt: TGTGCCAGCAGTCCCGAGGAGTTGCCTGGAAACACCATATATTTT; CDR3aa: CASSPEELPGNTIYF; d_gene: .; abundance: .; j_gene: TRBJ1-3; len: 15; v_gene: TRBV28
CDR3nt: TGTGCCAGCAGTCCGGGACAGCGCAATCAGCCCCAGCATTTT; CDR3aa: CASSPGQRNQPQHF; d_gene: TRBD1; abundance: .; j_gene: TRBJ1-5; len: 14; v_gene: TRBV6-5
CDR3nt: TGCGCCAGCAGCTTGGGCCTGGCGGGGAACACTGAAGCTTTCTTT; CDR3aa: CASSLGLAGNTEAFF; d_gene: .; abundance: .; j_gene: TRBJ1-1; len: 15; v_gene: TRBV5-1
CDR3nt: TGCGCCAGCAGCTTGGGCAGGGATTTCCCGGGTCAAAGGCTGTTTTTT; CDR3aa: CASSLGRDFPGQRLFF; d_gene: .; abundance: .; j_gene: TRBJ2-2; len: 16; v_gene: TRBV5-1
CDR3nt: TGTGCCAGCAGTTACCCATACTACGGTAGTCCGCGAACTTTCTTT; CDR3aa: CASSYPYYGSPRTFF; d_gene: .; abundance: .; j_gene: TRBJ1-1; len: 15; v_gene: TRBV6-6
CDR3nt: TGTGCCAGCTCACCTTCCAGGAATTTTAATGAGCAGTTCTTC; CDR3aa: CASSPSRNFNEQFF; d_gene: .; abundance: .; j_gene: TRBJ2-1; len: 14; v_gene: TRBV18
CDR3nt: TGTGCCAGCAGCTTAGTAAGGGGAACGAGGGAGCAGTACTTC; CDR3aa: CASSLVRGTREQYF; d_gene: .; abundance: once; j_gene: TRBJ2-7; len: 14; v_gene: TRBV11-2
CDR3nt: TGTGCCAGCAGCTTGGCACTAGCGGGGGCCATCGAGACCCAGTACTTC; CDR3aa: CASSLALAGAIETQYF; d_gene: TRBD2; abundance: .; j_gene: TRBJ2-5; len: 16; v_gene: TRBV5-6
CDR3nt: TGTGCCAGCTCACCCGGACAGAACACCGGGGAGCTGTTTTTT; CDR3aa: CASSPGQNTGELFF; d_gene: .; abundance: once; j_gene: TRBJ2-2; len: 14; v_gene: TRBV18
CDR3nt: TGCGCCAGCAGCTTGATTGTCAGCTCCTACGAGCAGTACTTC; CDR3aa: CASSLIVSSYEQYF; d_gene: .; abundance: few; j_gene: TRBJ2-7; len: 14; v_gene: TRBV5-1
CDR3nt: TGTGCCACCAGTGAGCGAAGTACAGGCCTCTCTGGAAACACCATATATTTT; CDR3aa: CATSERSTGLSGNTIYF; d_gene: .; abundance: .; j_gene: TRBJ1-3; len: 17; v_gene: TRBV24-1
CDR3nt: TGTGCCAGCAGCTTAGTCATGCAAGAGACCCAGTACTTC; CDR3aa: CASSLVMQETQYF; d_gene: .; abundance: .; j_gene: TRBJ2-5; len: 13; v_gene: TRBV11-2
CDR3nt: TGCGCCAGCAGCTTGCTTGGCGGAGAAAATACGCAGTATTTT; CDR3aa: CASSLLGGENTQYF; d_gene: .; abundance: few; j_gene: TRBJ2-3; len: 14; v_gene: TRBV5-1
CDR3nt: TGTGCCAGCTCACCCCGAGGTGCGGGCGAAAAACTGTTTTTT; CDR3aa: CASSPRGAGEKLFF; d_gene: .; abundance: .; j_gene: TRBJ1-4; len: 14; v_gene: TRBV18
CDR3nt: TGTGCCAGCAGCGTAGTCGGGGGGCCCGGGGAGCTGTTTTTT; CDR3aa: CASSVVGGPGELFF; d_gene: .; abundance: .; j_gene: TRBJ2-2; len: 14; v_gene: TRBV9
CDR3nt: TGCGCCAGCAGTGAGAGATCAGGAGGCTACAATGAGCAGTTCTTC; CDR3aa: CASSERSGGYNEQFF; d_gene: .; abundance: .; j_gene: TRBJ2-1; len: 15; v_gene: TRBV10-1
CDR3nt: TGTGCCAGCAGCTACACAGGGGGGTCAAACAATGAGCAGTTCTTC; CDR3aa: CASSYTGGSNNEQFF; d_gene: TRBD1; abundance: .; j_gene: TRBJ2-1; len: 15; v_gene: TRBV7-9
CDR3nt: TGTGCCAGTAGTATGGGGTTGGGAGAGGCTTTCTTT; CDR3aa: CASSMGLGEAFF; d_gene: .; abundance: .; j_gene: TRBJ1-1; len: 12; v_gene: TRBV19
CDR3nt: TGTGCCACCTCTGGGCCTTTCGGTTTAAATACGCAGTATTTT; CDR3aa: CATSGPFGLNTQYF; d_gene: .; abundance: few; j_gene: TRBJ2-3; len: 14; v_gene: TRBV19
CDR3nt: TGTGCCAGCAGCTTGTCGGAGGGGTTTCGCACTGAAGCTTTCTTT; CDR3aa: CASSLSEGFRTEAFF; d_gene: .; abundance: .; j_gene: TRBJ1-1; len: 15; v_gene: TRBV5-5
CDR3nt: TGTGCCAGCAGCCGAAAGCGGGGGGCCGACACCGGGGAGCTGTTTTTT; CDR3aa: CASSRKRGADTGELFF; d_gene: TRBD2; abundance: .; j_gene: TRBJ2-2; len: 16; v_gene: TRBV3-1/TRBV3-2
CDR3nt: TGTGCCAGCAGTTATGGTTCCAGAGATACGCAGTATTTT; CDR3aa: CASSYGSRDTQYF; d_gene: .; abundance: .; j_gene: TRBJ2-3; len: 13; v_gene: TRBV6-5
CDR3nt: TGCGCCAGCAGCTTGGGACAGCCCCAAGAGACCCAGTACTTC; CDR3aa: CASSLGQPQETQYF; d_gene: .; abundance: few; j_gene: TRBJ2-5; len: 14; v_gene: TRBV5-1
CDR3nt: TGTGCCAGTAGTATTGGTTCGGGGGGCCCCACAGATACGCAGTATTTT; CDR3aa: CASSIGSGGPTDTQYF; d_gene: .; abundance: .; j_gene: TRBJ2-3; len: 16; v_gene: TRBV19
CDR3nt: TGTGCCAGCAGCTTAGGGCTGAACACTGAAGCTTTCTTT; CDR3aa: CASSLGLNTEAFF; d_gene: .; abundance: .; j_gene: TRBJ1-1; len: 13; v_gene: TRBV11-2
CDR3nt: TGTGCCAGCAGCTTAGCGTTGGGAGGAGCTGGGGCCAACGTCCTGACTTTC; CDR3aa: CASSLALGGAGANVLTF; d_gene: .; abundance: .; j_gene: TRBJ2-6; len: 17; v_gene: TRBV7-6
CDR3nt: TGTGCCAGCAGTTTTGGGGGCACGGGGGGCTACACCTTC; CDR3aa: CASSFGGTGGYTF; d_gene: .; abundance: .; j_gene: TRBJ1-2; len: 13; v_gene: TRBV28
CDR3nt: TGTGCCTGGAGTGCTAGGACAGGGCGAGCTAACTATGGCTACACCTTC; CDR3aa: CAWSARTGRANYGYTF; d_gene: TRBD1; abundance: .; j_gene: TRBJ1-2; len: 16; v_gene: TRBV30
CDR3nt: TGTGCCAGCAGCAGCCCGAGACAGGGTTACGAGCAGTACTTC; CDR3aa: CASSSPRQGYEQYF; d_gene: TRBD1; abundance: .; j_gene: TRBJ2-7; len: 14; v_gene: TRBV7-2
CDR3nt: TGTGCCAGCAGCTTAGATGACGTGGGGCGGGGGTATGGCTACACCTTC; CDR3aa: CASSLDDVGRGYGYTF; d_gene: .; abundance: .; j_gene: TRBJ1-2; len: 16; v_gene: TRBV11-2
CDR3nt: TGTGCCTGGAGTGACAGGGACTACAATGAGCAGTTCTTC; CDR3aa: CAWSDRDYNEQFF; d_gene: .; abundance: .; j_gene: TRBJ2-1; len: 13; v_gene: TRBV30
CDR3nt: TGTGCCTGGAGCCGAGGGAATATCTACGAGCAGTACTTC; CDR3aa: CAWSRGNIYEQYF; d_gene: .; abundance: .; j_gene: TRBJ2-7; len: 13; v_gene: TRBV30
CDR3nt: TGTGCCAGTAGTGCGGACAGGCGATTCTACAATGAGCAGTTCTTC; CDR3aa: CASSADRRFYNEQFF; d_gene: TRBD1; abundance: .; j_gene: TRBJ2-1; len: 15; v_gene: TRBV19
CDR3nt: TGTGCCAGCTTGACTAGCGGGGGGTGGACCGGGGAGCTGTTTTTT; CDR3aa: CASLTSGGWTGELFF; d_gene: TRBD2; abundance: .; j_gene: TRBJ2-2; len: 15; v_gene: TRBV2
CDR3nt: TGCGCCAGCAGCTTGGTCCGGGGAACGAACACCGGGGAGCTGTTTTTT; CDR3aa: CASSLVRGTNTGELFF; d_gene: .; abundance: .; j_gene: TRBJ2-2; len: 16; v_gene: TRBV5-1
CDR3nt: TGCGCCAGCAGCTTGGATGGAGGGGGCGTTCAGCCCCAGCATTTT; CDR3aa: CASSLDGGGVQPQHF; d_gene: TRBD1; abundance: few; j_gene: TRBJ1-5; len: 15; v_gene: TRBV5-1
CDR3nt: TGTGCCAGCAGCCGGGGAAACGAGCAGTACTTC; CDR3aa: CASSRGNEQYF; d_gene: .; abundance: .; j_gene: TRBJ2-7; len: 11; v_gene: TRBV11-2
CDR3nt: TGTGCCAGCCCTAGGGAGGATGAGCAGTTCTTC; CDR3aa: CASPREDEQFF; d_gene: .; abundance: .; j_gene: TRBJ2-1; len: 11; v_gene: TRBV6-4
CDR3nt: TGTGCCAGCAGTGAAGCGACAGGCGCTGGAAACACCATATATTTT; CDR3aa: CASSEATGAGNTIYF; d_gene: .; abundance: few; j_gene: TRBJ1-3; len: 15; v_gene: TRBV6-1
CDR3nt: TGTGCCAGCAGCTTAGGGGGACAGGGCTCCTACGAGCAGTACTTC; CDR3aa: CASSLGGQGSYEQYF; d_gene: TRBD1; abundance: .; j_gene: TRBJ2-7; len: 15; v_gene: TRBV7-9
CDR3nt: TGTGCCAGCACCTGGACCTTCCGAAGGGGAGAGACCCAGTACTTC; CDR3aa: CASTWTFRRGETQYF; d_gene: .; abundance: .; j_gene: TRBJ2-5; len: 15; v_gene: TRBV6-6
CDR3nt: TGTGCCACCAGCAGAGGTCTCAATTCACCCCTCCACTTT; CDR3aa: CATSRGLNSPLHF; d_gene: .; abundance: once; j_gene: TRBJ1-6; len: 13; v_gene: TRBV15
CDR3nt: TGTGCCATCACTAAACAGGGTGAAGCTTTCTTT; CDR3aa: CAITKQGEAFF; d_gene: .; abundance: .; j_gene: TRBJ1-1; len: 11; v_gene: TRBV10-3
CDR3nt: TGTGCCAGCAGCTTACTAGCGGGGGGTTACAATGAGCAGTTCTTC; CDR3aa: CASSLLAGGYNEQFF; d_gene: TRBD2; abundance: .; j_gene: TRBJ2-1; len: 15; v_gene: TRBV11-2
CDR3nt: TGCAGCGTCCAGACAGGGACTGGAAACACCATATATTTT; CDR3aa: CSVQTGTGNTIYF; d_gene: TRBD1; abundance: .; j_gene: TRBJ1-3; len: 13; v_gene: TRBV29-1
CDR3nt: TGTGCCAGCAGTGCCGGACAGGGGGCTTGGAATTCACCCCTCCACTTT; CDR3aa: CASSAGQGAWNSPLHF; d_gene: TRBD1; abundance: .; j_gene: TRBJ1-6; len: 16; v_gene: TRBV25-1
CDR3nt: TGCGCCAGCAGCGGGAGGGTAGGCGGGACAGGGCGTATCGAGACCCAGTACTTC; CDR3aa: CASSGRVGGTGRIETQYF; d_gene: TRBD1; abundance: .; j_gene: TRBJ2-5; len: 18; v_gene: TRBV5-1
CDR3nt: TGTGCCAGCAGTGAATACCCGGGACACCCCTTCATGAACACTGAAGCTTTCTTT; CDR3aa: CASSEYPGHPFMNTEAFF; d_gene: .; abundance: .; j_gene: TRBJ1-1; len: 18; v_gene: TRBV6-1
CDR3nt: TGTGCCAGTAGCCGGACAGGTTATTACTATGGCTACACCTTC; CDR3aa: CASSRTGYYYGYTF; d_gene: TRBD1; abundance: .; j_gene: TRBJ1-2; len: 14; v_gene: TRBV19
CDR3nt: TGCAGTGCTGAGCCAATGAATGAGCAGTTCTTC; CDR3aa: CSAEPMNEQFF; d_gene: .; abundance: .; j_gene: TRBJ2-1; len: 11; v_gene: TRBV20-1
CDR3nt: TGTGCCAGCAGTTTATATCGGGGATTTCGGGAGACCCAGTACTTC; CDR3aa: CASSLYRGFRETQYF; d_gene: .; abundance: .; j_gene: TRBJ2-5; len: 15; v_gene: TRBV27
CDR3nt: TGTGCCATCAGTGAGGCTATGGGGACTGGAGACAATGAGCAGTTCTTC; CDR3aa: CAISEAMGTGDNEQFF; d_gene: .; abundance: .; j_gene: TRBJ2-1; len: 16; v_gene: TRBV10-3
CDR3nt: TGCGCCAGCCATCGACAGGGGGCTGAGACTGAAGCTTTCTTT; CDR3aa: CASHRQGAETEAFF; d_gene: TRBD1; abundance: .; j_gene: TRBJ1-1; len: 14; v_gene: TRBV5-1
CDR3nt: TGCGCCAGCAGCTTGATGACAGGGACTAACACTGAAGCTTTCTTT; CDR3aa: CASSLMTGTNTEAFF; d_gene: TRBD1; abundance: many; j_gene: TRBJ1-1; len: 15; v_gene: TRBV5-1